Reported below is one T cell receptor (beta chain). These data are taken from a study of blood T cell repertoires in COVID-19. Measured with immunoSEQ multiplex PCR; TCRdb has only the in-frame clones, and not every one. Of about 120,000 clones in the sample, approximately 90% were seen once. V trimming: 2 bases; J trimming: 4 bases; junction bases outside the gene matches: 12. CDR1 SGHTA and CDR2 FQGNSA come from the germline V gene. The CDR3 loop spans 18 amino acids. The sequencing sample was made of peripheral blood. The TCR was taken from a human donor with acute or convalescent COVID-19. The donor label of this sample is uncertain. V and J are TRBV7-2 and TRBJ2-7; 12 bases match TRBD2. CDR3 bases: TGTGCCAGCAGCTTAAGGTCTAGCGGGAGGGCCCTGAGTTACGAGCAGTACTTC. Residues: CASSLRSSGRALSYEQYF.